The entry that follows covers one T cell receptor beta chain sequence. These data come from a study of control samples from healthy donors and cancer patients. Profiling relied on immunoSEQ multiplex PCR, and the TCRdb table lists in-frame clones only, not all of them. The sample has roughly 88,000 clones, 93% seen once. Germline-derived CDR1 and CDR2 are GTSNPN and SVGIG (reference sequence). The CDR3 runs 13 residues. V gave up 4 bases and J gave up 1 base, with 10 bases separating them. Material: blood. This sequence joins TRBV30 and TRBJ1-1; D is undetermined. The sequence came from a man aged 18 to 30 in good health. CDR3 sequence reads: CAWIGVKNTEAFF. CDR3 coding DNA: TGTGCCTGGATAGGCGTCAAGAACACTGAAGCTTTCTTT.